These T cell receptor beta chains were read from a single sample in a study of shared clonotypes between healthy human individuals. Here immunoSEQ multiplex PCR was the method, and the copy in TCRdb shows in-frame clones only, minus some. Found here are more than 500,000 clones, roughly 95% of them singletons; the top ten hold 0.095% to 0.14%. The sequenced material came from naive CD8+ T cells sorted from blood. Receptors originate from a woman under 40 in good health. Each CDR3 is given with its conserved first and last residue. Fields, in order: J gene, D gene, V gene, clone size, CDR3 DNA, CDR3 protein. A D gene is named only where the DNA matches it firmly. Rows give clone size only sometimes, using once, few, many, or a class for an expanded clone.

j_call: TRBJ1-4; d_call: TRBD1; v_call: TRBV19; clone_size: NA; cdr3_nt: TGTGCCAGTAGTATCGCGGGACAGGGGACGACTAATGAAAAACTGTTTTTT; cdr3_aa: CASSIAGQGTTNEKLFF
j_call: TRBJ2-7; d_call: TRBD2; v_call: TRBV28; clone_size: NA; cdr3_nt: TGTGCCAGCAGTTTGGCGGGAGCAAACTCCTACGAGCAGTACTTC; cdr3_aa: CASSLAGANSYEQYF
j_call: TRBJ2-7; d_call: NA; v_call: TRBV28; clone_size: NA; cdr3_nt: TGTGCCAGCAGTGGCCCCCCGGACAGCGAGCGATACGAGCAGTACTTC; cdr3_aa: CASSGPPDSERYEQYF
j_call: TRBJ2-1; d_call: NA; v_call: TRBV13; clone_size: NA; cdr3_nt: TGTGCCAGCAGCTTGCCAAGCTCCTACAATGAGCAGTTCTTC; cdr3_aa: CASSLPSSYNEQFF
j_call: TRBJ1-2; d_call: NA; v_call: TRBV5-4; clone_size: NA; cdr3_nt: TGTGCCAGCAGCTTGTCTGGGGGTGAGGGCTACACCTTC; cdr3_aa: CASSLSGGEGYTF
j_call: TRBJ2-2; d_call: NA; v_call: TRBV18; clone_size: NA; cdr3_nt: TGTGCCAGCTCACCACTTCAAGGGGAAGGGGAGCTGTTTTTT; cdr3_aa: CASSPLQGEGELFF
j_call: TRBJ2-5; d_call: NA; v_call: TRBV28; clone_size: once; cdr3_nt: TGTGCCAGCAGAAACCGATCACACCGAATACAAGAGACCCAGTACTTC; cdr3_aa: CASRNRSHRIQETQYF
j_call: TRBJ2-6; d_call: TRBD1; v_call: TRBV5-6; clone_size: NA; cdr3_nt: TGTGCCAGCAGACCTACAGGGGCCGGGGCCAACGTCCTGACTTTC; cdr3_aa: CASRPTGAGANVLTF
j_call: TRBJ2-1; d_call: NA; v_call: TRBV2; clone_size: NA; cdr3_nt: TGTGCCAGCAGTGAGAACTACCGGAGCTCCTACAATGAGCAGTTCTTC; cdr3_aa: CASSENYRSSYNEQFF
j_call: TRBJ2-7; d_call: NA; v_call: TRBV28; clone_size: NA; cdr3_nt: TGTGCCAGCAGTTTCTCCGGGCTCGAGCAGTACTTC; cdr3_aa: CASSFSGLEQYF
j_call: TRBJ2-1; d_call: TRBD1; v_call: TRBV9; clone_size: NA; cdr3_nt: TGTGCCAGCAGCGTAGTCCTAGGGGGCGATGAGCAGTTCTTC; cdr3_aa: CASSVVLGGDEQFF
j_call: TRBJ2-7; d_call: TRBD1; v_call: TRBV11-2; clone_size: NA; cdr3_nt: TGTGCCAGCAGCAGTACCGGGACAGAAGCCTACGAGCAGTACTTC; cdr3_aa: CASSSTGTEAYEQYF
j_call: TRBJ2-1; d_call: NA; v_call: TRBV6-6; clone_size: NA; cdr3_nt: TGTGCCAGCAGTTACGAAGGGAGCTCCTACAATGAGCAGTTCTTC; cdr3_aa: CASSYEGSSYNEQFF
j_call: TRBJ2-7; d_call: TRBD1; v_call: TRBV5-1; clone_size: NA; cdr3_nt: TGCGCCAGCAGATCCTCGCGGGACAGGGTATCCTACGAGCAGTACTTC; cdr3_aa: CASRSSRDRVSYEQYF
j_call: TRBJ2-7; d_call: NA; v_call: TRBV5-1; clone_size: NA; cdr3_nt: TGCGCCAGACGGATTGGGTTAGGCTCCTACGAGCAGTACTTC; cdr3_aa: CARRIGLGSYEQYF
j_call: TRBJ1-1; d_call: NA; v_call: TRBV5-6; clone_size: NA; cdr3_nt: TGTGCCAGCAGCTTGGTTCAGGTCCCTACTGAAGCTTTCTTT; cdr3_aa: CASSLVQVPTEAFF
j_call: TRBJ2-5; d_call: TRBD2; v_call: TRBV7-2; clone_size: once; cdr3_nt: TGTGCCAGCAGCTTAAGGCTAGCGGGAGGGCCTCGATTGGGAGAGACCCAGTACTTC; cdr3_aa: CASSLRLAGGPRLGETQYF
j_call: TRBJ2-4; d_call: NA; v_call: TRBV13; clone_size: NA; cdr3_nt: TGTGCCAGCAGCATACTACAGTTCGCCAAAAACATTCAGTACTTC; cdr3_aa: CASSILQFAKNIQYF
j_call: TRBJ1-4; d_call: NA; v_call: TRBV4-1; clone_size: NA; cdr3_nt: TGCGCCAGCAGCCAAGATGAATCGGGACGACGTGAAAAACTGTTTTTT; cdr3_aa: CASSQDESGRREKLFF
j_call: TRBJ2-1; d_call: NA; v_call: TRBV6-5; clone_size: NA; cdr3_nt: TGTGCCAGCAGTCTAGCGCCGAGAAGTGGTGAGCAGTTCTTC; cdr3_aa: CASSLAPRSGEQFF
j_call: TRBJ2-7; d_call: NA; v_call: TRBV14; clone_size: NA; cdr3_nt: TGTGCCAGCAGCCCGAGACTTATGGCCTACGAGCAGTACTTC; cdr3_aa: CASSPRLMAYEQYF
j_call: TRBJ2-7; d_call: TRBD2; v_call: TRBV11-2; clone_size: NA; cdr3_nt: TGTGCCAGCAGCTTAGATCAAGGACTAGTCAACCACGAGCAGTACTTC; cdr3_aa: CASSLDQGLVNHEQYF
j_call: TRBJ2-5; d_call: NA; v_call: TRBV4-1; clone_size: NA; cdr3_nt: TGCGCCAGCAGCCAAGAAGTGTCAGGACTCGTGCAGTACTTC; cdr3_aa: CASSQEVSGLVQYF
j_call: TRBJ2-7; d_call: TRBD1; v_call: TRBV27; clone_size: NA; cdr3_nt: TGTGCCAGCAGTTTCGGGACAGGAGCCTACGAGCAGTACTTC; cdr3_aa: CASSFGTGAYEQYF
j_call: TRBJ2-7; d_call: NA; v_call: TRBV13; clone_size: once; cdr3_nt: TGTGCCAGCAGCGACAACGGAGACGAGCAGTACTTC; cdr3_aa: CASSDNGDEQYF
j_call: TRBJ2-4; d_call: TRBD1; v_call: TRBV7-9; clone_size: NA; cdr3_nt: TGTGCCAGCAGCTTAGCGAGTTCGGGACAGGGGTTTCACATTCAGTACTTC; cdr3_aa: CASSLASSGQGFHIQYF
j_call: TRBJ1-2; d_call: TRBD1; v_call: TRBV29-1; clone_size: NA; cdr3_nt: TGCAGCGTTGAGGGACAGGGTAAAGGCTACACCTTC; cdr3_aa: CSVEGQGKGYTF
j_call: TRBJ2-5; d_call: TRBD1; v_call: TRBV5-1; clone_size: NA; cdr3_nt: TGCGCCAGCAGCTCAAATCCGGGACAGGGGGCGGAGACCCAGTACTTC; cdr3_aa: CASSSNPGQGAETQYF
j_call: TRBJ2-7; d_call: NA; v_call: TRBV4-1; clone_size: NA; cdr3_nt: TGCGCCAGCAGCCAAGGGTCGGGGGACGAGCAGTACTTC; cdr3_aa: CASSQGSGDEQYF
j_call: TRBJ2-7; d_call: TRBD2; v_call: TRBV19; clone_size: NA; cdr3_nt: TGTGCCAGTAGTATATATGGAACTAGCGTCTTCTACGAGCAGTACTTC; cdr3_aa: CASSIYGTSVFYEQYF
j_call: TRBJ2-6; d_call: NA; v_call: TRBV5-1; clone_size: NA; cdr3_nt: TGCGCCAGCAGCGCGGGGACAGCCCGCTCTGGGGCCAACGTCCTGACTTTC; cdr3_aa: CASSAGTARSGANVLTF
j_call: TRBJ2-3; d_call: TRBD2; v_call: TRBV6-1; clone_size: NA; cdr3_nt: TGTGCCAGCAGACTAGCGGGAGGGCCAGATACGCAGTATTTT; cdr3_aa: CASRLAGGPDTQYF
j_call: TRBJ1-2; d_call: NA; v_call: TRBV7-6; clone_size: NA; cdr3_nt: TGTGCCAGCAGCTTAAAAGGATACCCTACCTATGGCTACACCTTC; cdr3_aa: CASSLKGYPTYGYTF
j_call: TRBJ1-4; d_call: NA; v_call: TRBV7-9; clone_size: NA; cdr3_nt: TGTGCCAGCAGCCCACCATCAGGTCCCGGTAATGAAAAACTGTTTTTT; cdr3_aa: CASSPPSGPGNEKLFF
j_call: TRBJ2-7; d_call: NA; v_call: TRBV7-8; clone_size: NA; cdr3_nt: TGTGCCAGCAGCCCACGGGACCGAGGGCGGCATAGCTCCTACGAGCAGTACTTC; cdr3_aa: CASSPRDRGRHSSYEQYF
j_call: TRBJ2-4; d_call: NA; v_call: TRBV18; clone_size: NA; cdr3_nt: TGTGCCAGCTCACCACCGGCAGGAGGCAACATTCAGTACTTC; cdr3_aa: CASSPPAGGNIQYF
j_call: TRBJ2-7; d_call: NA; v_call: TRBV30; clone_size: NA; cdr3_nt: TGTGCCTGGACCCCTCCGGGCCTCCTCGCCGAGCAGTACTTC; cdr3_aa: CAWTPPGLLAEQYF
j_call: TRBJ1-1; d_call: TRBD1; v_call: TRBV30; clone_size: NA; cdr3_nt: TGTGCCTGGAGTCTTGACAGGGGGCAAGCTTTCTTT; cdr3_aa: CAWSLDRGQAFF
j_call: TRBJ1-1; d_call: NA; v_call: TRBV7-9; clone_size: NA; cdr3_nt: TGTGCCAGCAGCCCGGGCCAGGTCACTGAAGCTTTCTTT; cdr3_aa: CASSPGQVTEAFF
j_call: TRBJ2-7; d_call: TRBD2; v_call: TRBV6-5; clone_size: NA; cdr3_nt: TGTGCCAGCAGTTACCGGACTAGCGGGAGAGAGTACTTC; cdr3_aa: CASSYRTSGREYF
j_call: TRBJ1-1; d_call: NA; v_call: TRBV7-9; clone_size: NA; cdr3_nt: TGTGCCAGCAGCCACGACAACCTGAACACTGAAGCTTTCTTT; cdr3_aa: CASSHDNLNTEAFF
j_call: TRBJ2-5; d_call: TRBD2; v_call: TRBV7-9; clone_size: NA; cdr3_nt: TGTGCCAGCAGCCCCGGGGGGCAAGAGACCCAGTACTTC; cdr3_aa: CASSPGGQETQYF
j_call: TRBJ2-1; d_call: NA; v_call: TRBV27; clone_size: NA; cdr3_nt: TGTGCCAGCAGTTCGGGACTTCTCAATGAGCAGTTCTTC; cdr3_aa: CASSSGLLNEQFF
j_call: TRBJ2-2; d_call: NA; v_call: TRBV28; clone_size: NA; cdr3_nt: TGTGCCAGCAGTCAACATCAATGGGACCCATTGAACACCGGGGAGCTGTTTTTT; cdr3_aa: CASSQHQWDPLNTGELFF
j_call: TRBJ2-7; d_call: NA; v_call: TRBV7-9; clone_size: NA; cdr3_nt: TGTGCCAGCAGCTTAGCGTCCGGGACGGTATACGAGCAGTACTTC; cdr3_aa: CASSLASGTVYEQYF
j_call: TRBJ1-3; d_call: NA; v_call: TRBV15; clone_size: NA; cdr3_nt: TGTGCCACCAGCAGAGAGGGCTTTGGAAACACCATATATTTT; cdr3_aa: CATSREGFGNTIYF
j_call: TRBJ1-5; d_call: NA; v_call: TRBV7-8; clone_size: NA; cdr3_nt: TGTGCCAGCAGTATTGGCAATCAGCCCCAGCATTTT; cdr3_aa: CASSIGNQPQHF
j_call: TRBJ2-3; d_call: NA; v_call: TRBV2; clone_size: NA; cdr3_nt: TGTGCCAGCAGTGACGGTCCCCTAAACACAGATACGCAGTATTTT; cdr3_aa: CASSDGPLNTDTQYF
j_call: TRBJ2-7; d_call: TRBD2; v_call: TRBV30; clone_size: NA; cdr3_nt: TGTGCCTGGAGTTTAGCGGGAGGGAGCTTCTATTGGGAGCAGTACTTC; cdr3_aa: CAWSLAGGSFYWEQYF
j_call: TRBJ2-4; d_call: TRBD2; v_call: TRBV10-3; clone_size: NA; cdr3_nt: TGTGCCATCAGTGATCCTCGACTAGCGGGAGAACCCATTCAGTACTTC; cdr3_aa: CAISDPRLAGEPIQYF
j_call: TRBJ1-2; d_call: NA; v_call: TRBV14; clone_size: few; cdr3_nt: TGTGCCAGCAGCCTAATGCCCGGGACAATCTTCGGTGGCTACACCTTC; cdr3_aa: CASSLMPGTIFGGYTF
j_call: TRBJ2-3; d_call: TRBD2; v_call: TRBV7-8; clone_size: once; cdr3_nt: TGTGCCAGCAGCCGCCGTCGGGCGGGAGGTGGAGATACGCAGTATTTT; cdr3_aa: CASSRRRAGGGDTQYF
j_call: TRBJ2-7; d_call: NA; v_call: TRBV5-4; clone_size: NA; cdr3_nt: TGTGCCAGCAGTACAGTTCATGAGCAGTACTTC; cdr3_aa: CASSTVHEQYF
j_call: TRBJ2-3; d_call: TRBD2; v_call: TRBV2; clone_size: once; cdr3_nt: TGTGCCAGTACGCCGACTAGCGATGGAGATACGCAGTATTTT; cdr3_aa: CASTPTSDGDTQYF
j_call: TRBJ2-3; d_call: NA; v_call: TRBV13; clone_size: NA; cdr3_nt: TGTGCCAGCAGCACCCATGGGGAGCCGGCTAGTGACACGCAGTATTTT; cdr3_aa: CASSTHGEPASDTQYF
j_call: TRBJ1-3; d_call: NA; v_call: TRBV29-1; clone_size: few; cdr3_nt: TGCAGCGTTGGATGGAATAGTGGAAACACCATATATTTT; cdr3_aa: CSVGWNSGNTIYF
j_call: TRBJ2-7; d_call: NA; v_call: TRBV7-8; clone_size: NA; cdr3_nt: TGTGCCAGCAGCGCAAGACAGAACTCGAATAACTACGAGCAGTACTTC; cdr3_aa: CASSARQNSNNYEQYF
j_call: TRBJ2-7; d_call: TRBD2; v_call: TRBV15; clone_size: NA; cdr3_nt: TGTGCCACCAGCAGAGGGTCCCTAGCGGGAGGTTCCTACGAGCAGTACTTC; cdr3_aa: CATSRGSLAGGSYEQYF
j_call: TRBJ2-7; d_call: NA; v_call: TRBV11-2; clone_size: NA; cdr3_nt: TGTGCCAGCAGCTTAGTTAGTCCCTCCTACGAGCAGTACTTC; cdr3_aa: CASSLVSPSYEQYF
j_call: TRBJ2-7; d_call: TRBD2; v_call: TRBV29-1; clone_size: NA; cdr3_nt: TGCAGCGTTACCGGGACTAGCGGGAGGAGCTCCTACGAGCAGTACTTC; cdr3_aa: CSVTGTSGRSSYEQYF